The 16 T cell receptor beta chains below were found in one sample sequenced in a study of shared T cell receptors in the human thymus. Profiling relied on immunoSEQ multiplex PCR, and the TCRdb table lists in-frame clones only, not all of them. The sample has hundreds of thousands of clones, about 89% seen once. The data were also submitted as part of a second study, on human thymus T cells.

Sequencing was carried out using thymocytes. These receptors were obtained from a boy under two years old with a congenital heart defect.

This chain uses TRBV18 with TRBJ1-2; D remains ambiguous. Germline V gene sequence: CDR1 KGHSH, CDR2 LQKENI. This CDR3 is 14 amino acids long. V shed 2 bases and J shed 2 bases, with 9 bases lying between them. The CDR3 DNA is TGTGCCAGCTCACCATACGGGGAGAACTATGGCTACACCTTC. This codes for CASSPYGENYGYTF.

This chain connects TRBV7-8 to TRBJ1-6; 9 positions agree with TRBD1. V lost 6 bases to trimming and J lost 10 bases; unmatched junction nucleotides: 13. The V gene's germline CDR1 is SGHVS and CDR2 FQNEAQ. The CDR3 has 16 amino acids. CDR3 in amino acids: CASSTLTRTGVSPLHF. The CDR3 nucleotides read TGTGCCAGCAGTACTTTGACCAGGACAGGGGTATCACCCCTCCACTTT.

This rearrangement joins TRBV6-4 to TRBJ2-3; TRBD2 matches 16 bases. This CDR3 has 18 residues. Unmatched junction bases numbered 6, after V lost 1 base and J lost 5 bases. The germline V gene has CDR1 MRHNA and CDR2 SNTAGT. This CDR3 is CASSDWGLAGGGGDTQYF. The CDR3, as DNA: TGTGCCAGCAGTGACTGGGGACTAGCGGGAGGGGGAGGAGATACGCAGTATTTT.

The rearrangement uses TRBV15 and TRBJ2-4; a weak D match, TRBD1 (6 bases). The CDR3 contains 17 residues. Deletions cut 7 bases from V and 0 bases from J, with 19 bases between. Germline V CDR1 and CDR2: LNHNV, YYDKDF (reference sequence). The CDR3 sequence is CATMTKGTNRAKNIQYF. The CDR3 DNA sequence: TGTGCCACCATGACCAAGGGGACAAATCGAGCCAAAAACATTCAGTACTTC.

This chain connects TRBV6-5 to TRBJ1-1, with 7 positions matching TRBD1. The germline V gene encodes CDR1 MNHEY and CDR2 SVGAGI. The CDR3 spans 15 residues. V dropped 1 base and J dropped 3; count of bases not matched to a gene: 5. The CDR3 loop reads CASSYWDGQDTEAFF. CDR3 in DNA: TGTGCCAGCAGTTACTGGGATGGACAGGACACTGAAGCTTTCTTT.

The chain carries TRBV30 and TRBJ1-1; TRBD1 agrees at 10 bases. The junction had 8 bases not matched to a gene; V was cut back by 0 bases and J by 4 bases. CDR1 and CDR2 (germline): GTSNPN, SVGIG (reference sequence). CDR3 size: 16 residues. The CDR3 sequence is CAWSVIGTGDVTEAFF. For the CDR3, the DNA is TGTGCCTGGAGTGTAATTGGGACAGGGGATGTCACTGAAGCTTTCTTT.

This chain uses TRBV5-1 with TRBJ2-1, with 11 bases lining up with TRBD2. V lost 4 bases to trimming and J lost 4 bases; unmatched junction nucleotides: 10. This CDR3 has 17 amino acids. Germline assignment: CDR1 SGHRS and CDR2 YFSETQ. The CDR3 loop is CASSEITSGGTYNEQFF. The CDR3 nucleotides are TGCGCCAGCAGCGAGATCACTAGCGGGGGAACTTACAATGAGCAGTTCTTC. The full variable domain, with the rest looked up from reference TRBV5-1 and TRBJ2-1, is KAGVTQTPRYLIKTRGQQVTLSCSPISGHRSVSWYQQTPGQGLQFLFEYFSETQRNKGNFPGRFSGRQFSNSRSEMNVSTLELGDSALYLCASSEITSGGTYNEQFFGPGTRLTVL.

This sequence joins TRBV6-4 and TRBJ1-5; 7 nucleotides line up with TRBD1. Germline V CDR1 and CDR2: MRHNA, SNTAGT. After removal of 9 bases from V and 6 bases from J, the junction contained 8 bases not matched to a gene. This CDR3 region has 13 residues. CDR3 amino acids: CARITGDRQPQHF. In DNA form, the CDR3 reads TGTGCCAGGATAACAGGGGACCGTCAGCCCCAGCATTTT.

The chain carries TRBV13 and TRBJ1-6; D unresolved. CDR3 length equals 14 residues. Per the germline V gene, CDR1 is PRHDT and CDR2 is FYEKMQ (reference sequence). Trimming left V 5 bases short and J 8 bases short, with 13 bases between. The CDR3 DNA sequence: TGTGCCAGCAGCCCGGGTGGACTGGATTCACCCCTCCACTTT. This encodes CASSPGGLDSPLHF.

The chain carries TRBV7-6 and TRBJ1-2, with a weak D call TRBD1 (6 bases). Germline CDR1 is SGHVS and CDR2 is FNYEAQ. Trimming shortened V by 1 base and J by 1 base, and 10 bases separated the two germline ends. The CDR3 extends over 15 amino acids. The DNA of the CDR3 is TGTGCCAGCAGCTTAGAAGGGGGGGGTAACTATGGCTACACCTTC. The encoded protein is CASSLEGGGNYGYTF. Complete variable domain (other parts from reference TRBV7-6 and TRBJ1-2): GAGVSQSPRYKVTKRGQDVALRCDPISGHVSLYWYRQALGQGPEFLTYFNYEAQQDKSGLPNDRFSAERPEGSISTLTIQRTEQRDSAMYRCASSLEGGGNYGYTFGSGTRLTVV.

The genes are TRBV28 and TRBJ2-7, with 7 bases lining up with TRBD1. V gave up 3 bases and J gave up 4 bases; unmatched junction bases: 18. This CDR3 spans 18 amino acids. Germline CDR1 is MDHEN and CDR2 is SYDVKM. CDR3 sequence: CASSFPKPGQPHAYEQYF. The CDR3 DNA reads TGTGCCAGCAGTTTTCCTAAGCCGGGACAGCCCCACGCGTACGAGCAGTACTTC.

This chain connects TRBV10-3 to TRBJ2-1; 8 bases agree with TRBD1. CDR1 ENHRY and CDR2 SYGVKD come from the germline V gene. The CDR3 runs 18 residues. V shed 1 base and J 4 bases; nucleotides not matched to a gene: 12. The CDR3 reads CAISEYRVGDRTYNEQFF. The CDR3, as DNA: TGTGCCATCAGTGAGTATCGGGTTGGGGACAGGACTTACAATGAGCAGTTCTTC.

The genes are TRBV5-1 and TRBJ1-2, with 7 bases matching TRBD1. The CDR3 loop spans 16 amino acids. Germline CDR1 reads SGHRS; CDR2 reads YFSETQ. Germline trimming cut 3 bases from V and 2 bases from J; bases unmatched to any gene: 10. CDR3: CASSWILRDRNYGYTF. CDR3 coding DNA: TGCGCCAGCAGCTGGATACTCCGGGACAGAAACTATGGCTACACCTTC.

The chain couples TRBV5-6 to TRBJ2-1; no reliable D call. Germline V gene data show CDR1 as SGHDT and CDR2 as YYEEEE. The CDR3 is 16 residues long. V was clipped by 4 bases and J by 2 bases, with 16 bases between them. This chain's CDR3 is CASSPSVGETYNEQFF. CDR3 bases: TGTGCCAGCAGCCCATCCGTTGGAGAAACCTACAATGAGCAGTTCTTC.

This clone came up once. The V gene is TRBV2, the J gene TRBJ1-5; the D gene is possibly TRBD1 (5 bases). The CDR3 sequence is 14 residues long. Per the germline V gene, CDR1 is SNHLY and CDR2 is FYNNEI. Trimming took 5 bases from V and 4 from J, leaving 12 bases between them. The CDR3 nucleotides are TGTGCCAGCAGTAATCCACAGGAGAATCAGCCCCAGCATTTT. Translated, it gives CASSNPQENQPQHF. Supplemented by reference TRBV2 and TRBJ1-5, the full variable domain reads EPEVTQTPSHQVTQMGQEVILRCVPISNHLYFYWYRQILGQKVEFLVSFYNNEISEKSEIFDDQFSVERPDGSNFTLKIRSTKLEDSAMYFCASSNPQENQPQHFGDGTRLSIL.

V is TRBV5-1 and J is TRBJ1-1; tentative D call: TRBD1 (6 bases). Trimming left V 0 bases short and J 4 bases short, with 16 bases between. CDR3 length: 16 amino acids. CDR1 and CDR2 from the germline V gene are SGHRS and YFSETQ. CDR3 loop: CASSLAGAGAATEAFF. For the CDR3, the DNA is TGCGCCAGCAGCTTGGCCGGGGCAGGGGCGGCCACTGAAGCTTTCTTT.